This TCR beta chain stems from a study of siplizumab effects on memory and regulatory T cells. Notes on the study in general: Memory cells seemed less diverse than naive T cells, which seemed major alloresponse contributors. Poor capture below about 10^-5 frequency left most alloreactive clones unmapped to unstimulated subsets.

With respect to this clone: Its antigen is not known.

Germline V lookup: CDR1 SNHLY, CDR2 FYNNEI. With 6 bases removed from V and 0 bases from J, the gap between germline ends came to 15 bases. The length of the CDR3 is 15 residues. Some 100,000 TCR templates were measured in each sample. Generated by immunoSEQ multiplex PCR, the TCRdb table keeps only in-frame clones and is missing some. In the table there are roughly 50,000 clones, about 97% of which are singletons. A few donor pairs also had unstimulated CD4+ and CD8+ naive and memory subsets sequenced. The sequence was obtained from a human donor in good health. This chain uses TRBV2 with TRBJ2-7, with D possibly being TRBD2 (7 bases). What was sequenced was naive CD4+ T cells sorted from blood. CDR3 protein: CASSRGGGISYEQYF. CDR3 DNA sequence: TGTGCCAGCAGCAGAGGGGGGGGGATCTCCTACGAGCAGTACTTC.